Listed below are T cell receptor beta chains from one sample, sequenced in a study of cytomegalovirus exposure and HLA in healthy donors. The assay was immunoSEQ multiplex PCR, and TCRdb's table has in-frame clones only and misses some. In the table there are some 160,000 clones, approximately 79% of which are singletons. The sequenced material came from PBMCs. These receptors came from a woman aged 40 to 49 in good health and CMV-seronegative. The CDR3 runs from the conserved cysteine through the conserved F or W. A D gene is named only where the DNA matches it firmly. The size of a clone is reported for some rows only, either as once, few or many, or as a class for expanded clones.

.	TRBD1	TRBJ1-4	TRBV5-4	CASSSQGAANEKLFF	TGTGCCAGCAGCTCCCAGGGGGCTGCTAATGAAAAACTGTTTTTT
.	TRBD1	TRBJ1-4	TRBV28	CASSTARTGLEKLFF	TGTGCCAGCAGTACCGCCCGGACAGGGCTGGAAAAACTGTTTTTT
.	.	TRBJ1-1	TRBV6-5	CASSYNRREAFF	TGTGCCAGCAGTTACAACAGGCGTGAAGCTTTCTTT
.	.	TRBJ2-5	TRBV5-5	CASSPRQQETQYF	TGTGCCAGCAGCCCGAGACAGCAAGAGACCCAGTACTTC
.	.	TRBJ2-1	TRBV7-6	CASSPYQPGNEQFF	TGTGCCAGCAGCCCCTACCAGCCGGGCAATGAGCAGTTCTTC
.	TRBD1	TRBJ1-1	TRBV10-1	CASSSGQGLGEAFF	TGCGCCAGCAGTTCTGGACAGGGGTTGGGTGAAGCTTTCTTT
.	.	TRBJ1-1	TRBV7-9	CASSLDGVAFF	TGTGCCAGCAGCTTAGACGGGGTAGCTTTCTTT
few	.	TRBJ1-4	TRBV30	CAWSDEQSTNEKLFF	TGTGCCTGGAGTGACGAACAGAGTACTAATGAAAAACTGTTTTTT
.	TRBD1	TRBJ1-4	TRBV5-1	CASSLGSGTGEKLFF	TGCGCCAGCAGCTTGGGATCGGGGACAGGTGAAAAACTGTTTTTT
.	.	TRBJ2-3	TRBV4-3	CASSLSGGGFPSTDTQYF	TGCGCCAGCAGCCTTTCGGGGGGCGGTTTCCCGTCGACAGATACGCAGTATTTT
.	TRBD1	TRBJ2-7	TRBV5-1	CASSLPTGTGTYEQYF	TGCGCCAGCAGCTTGCCAACCGGGACAGGCACCTACGAGCAGTACTTC
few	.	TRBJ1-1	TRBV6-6	CASSYFGVREAFF	TGTGCCAGCAGTTACTTTGGAGTGAGAGAAGCTTTCTTT
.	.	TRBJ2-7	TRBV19	CASSMGRLYEQYF	TGTGCCAGTAGTATGGGCAGGCTGTACGAGCAGTACTTC
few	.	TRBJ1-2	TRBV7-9	CASSLKGECTF	TGTGCCAGCAGCTTAAAAGGAGAGTGCACCTTC
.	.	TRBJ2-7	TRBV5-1	CASSLTGSLYEQYF	TGCGCCAGCAGCTTGACCGGGTCCCTCTACGAGCAGTACTTC
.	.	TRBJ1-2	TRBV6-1	CASSEGVQNGYTF	TGTGCCAGCAGTGAAGGTGTCCAAAATGGCTACACCTTC
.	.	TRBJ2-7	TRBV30	CAWTPFSGGLSRRIQSSYEQYF	TGTGCCTGGACCCCGTTCAGTGGGGGCCTTTCTCGGCGCATTCAAAGCTCCTACGAGCAGTACTTC
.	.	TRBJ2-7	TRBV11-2	CASSRGTDTYEQYF	TGTGCCAGCAGCCGCGGGACAGATACCTACGAGCAGTACTTC
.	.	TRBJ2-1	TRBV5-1	CASSLRGHQEYYNEQFF	TGCGCCAGCAGCCTAAGGGGACACCAAGAATACTACAATGAGCAGTTCTTC
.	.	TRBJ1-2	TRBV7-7	CASSLKIWTLGVGDYGYTF	TGTGCTAGCAGCCTTAAAATATGGACCCTTGGGGTCGGGGACTATGGCTACACCTTC
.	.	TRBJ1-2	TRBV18	CASSLDRNYGYTF	TGTGCCAGCTCGCTTGACAGGAACTATGGCTACACCTTC
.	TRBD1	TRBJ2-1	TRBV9	CASSAQGALSEQFF	TGTGCCAGCAGCGCTCAGGGGGCGTTAAGTGAGCAGTTCTTC
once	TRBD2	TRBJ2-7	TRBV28	CASSLPDGRAYEQYF	TGTGCCAGCAGTTTACCGGACGGGAGGGCCTACGAGCAGTACTTC
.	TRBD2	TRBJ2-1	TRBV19	CASSPHRLAGANEQFF	TGTGCCAGTAGTCCCCATCGACTAGCGGGAGCCAATGAGCAGTTCTTC
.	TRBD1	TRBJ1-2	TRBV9	CASSEGTASGYGYTF	TGTGCCAGCAGCGAGGGGACAGCCTCGGGCTATGGCTACACCTTC
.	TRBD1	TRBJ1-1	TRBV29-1	CSVRTGNTEAFF	TGCAGCGTACGGACAGGGAACACTGAAGCTTTCTTT